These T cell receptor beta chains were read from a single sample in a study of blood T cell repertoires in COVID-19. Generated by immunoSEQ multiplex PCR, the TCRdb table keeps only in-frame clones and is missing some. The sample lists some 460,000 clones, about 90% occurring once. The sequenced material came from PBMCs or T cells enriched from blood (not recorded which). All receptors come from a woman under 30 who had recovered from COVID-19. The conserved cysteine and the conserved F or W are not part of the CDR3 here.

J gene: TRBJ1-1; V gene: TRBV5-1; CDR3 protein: ASSKRTGTNTEAF
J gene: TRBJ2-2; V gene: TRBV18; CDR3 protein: ASSPMTGRSTGELF
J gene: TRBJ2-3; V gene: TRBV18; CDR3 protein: ASSPEAGSTDTQY
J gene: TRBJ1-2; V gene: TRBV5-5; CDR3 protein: ASSAQQGSVNYGYT
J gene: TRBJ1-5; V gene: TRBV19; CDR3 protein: ASMGINQPQH
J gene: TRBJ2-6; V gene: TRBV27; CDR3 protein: ASSSRNTGNVLT
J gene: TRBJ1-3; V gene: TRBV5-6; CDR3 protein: ASSRPGTGSGNTIY
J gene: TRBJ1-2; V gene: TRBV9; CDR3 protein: ASSANRRQGQYYGYT
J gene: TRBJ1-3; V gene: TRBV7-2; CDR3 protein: ASSQWVGGSGNTIY
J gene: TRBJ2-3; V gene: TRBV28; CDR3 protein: ASIMTSGHPDTQY
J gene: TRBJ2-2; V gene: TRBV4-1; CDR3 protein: ASSQDADTGELF
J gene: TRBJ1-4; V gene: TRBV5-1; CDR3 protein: ASKSGPLSEKLF
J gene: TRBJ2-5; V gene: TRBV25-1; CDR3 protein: ASSPLGQGKETQY
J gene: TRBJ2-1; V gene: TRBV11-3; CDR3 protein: ASSLDRGQGANEQF
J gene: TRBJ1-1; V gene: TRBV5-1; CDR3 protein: ASRVDREDTEAF
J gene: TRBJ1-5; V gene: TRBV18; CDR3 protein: ASSLRQGVHQPQH
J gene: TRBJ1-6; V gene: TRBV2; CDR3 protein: ASNWGRRSPLH
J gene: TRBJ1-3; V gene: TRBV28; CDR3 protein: ASSTTSYSGNTIY
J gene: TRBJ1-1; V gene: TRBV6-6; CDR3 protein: ASSLVMNTEAF
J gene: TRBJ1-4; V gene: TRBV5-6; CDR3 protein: ASSSWDRGPEKLF
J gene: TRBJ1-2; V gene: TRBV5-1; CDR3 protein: ASSLEDSVYGYT
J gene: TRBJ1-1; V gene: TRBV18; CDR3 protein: ASSPSGDVVNTEAF
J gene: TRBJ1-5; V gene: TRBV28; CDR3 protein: ASRQVNQPQH
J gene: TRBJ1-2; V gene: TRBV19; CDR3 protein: ASSIQWQDYGYT
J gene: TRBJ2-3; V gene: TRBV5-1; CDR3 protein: ASSPYYVSDTQY
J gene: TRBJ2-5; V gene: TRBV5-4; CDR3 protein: ASSPTGGNSLRETQY
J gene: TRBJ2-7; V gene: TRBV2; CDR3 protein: ASSEEQGYEQY
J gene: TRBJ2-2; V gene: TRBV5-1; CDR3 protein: ASSLPFGGELTVYTGELF
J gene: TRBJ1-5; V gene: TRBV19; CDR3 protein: ASSWTVDSNQPQH
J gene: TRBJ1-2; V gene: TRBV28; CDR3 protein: ASSSSMGQVGYGYT
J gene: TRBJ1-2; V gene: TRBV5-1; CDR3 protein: ASSPQGNYGYT
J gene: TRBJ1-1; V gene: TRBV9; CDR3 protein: ASSEESGEAF
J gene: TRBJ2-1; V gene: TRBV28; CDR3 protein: ASRASGTMPYNEQF
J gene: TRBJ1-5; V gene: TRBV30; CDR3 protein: AWASGGNGQPQH
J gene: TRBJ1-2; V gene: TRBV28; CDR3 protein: ASLSGGINYGYT
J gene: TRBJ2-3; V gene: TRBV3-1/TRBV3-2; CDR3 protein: ASSQVAGIRSTDTQY